This T cell receptor beta chain came from a study of human T cells and chemical hapten exposure. Looking at the study overall: Diphenylcyclopropenone doses were given weekly to the scalps of patients across the approximately 25-week study.

Time point reported: pre-sensitization, week 0. The sample's treatment: therapeutic diphenylcyclopropenone sensitization with weekly scalp DPC. Alopecia patients between 18 and 70 years old and suitable for DPC were used as donors. Extraction yielded total RNA from whole blood (unfractionated). The CDR3 contains 15 residues. Trimming cost V 2 bases and J 7 bases, with 14 bases left between them. Germline CDR1 is MGHDK and CDR2 is SYGVNS. This clonotype has ten or more counts. Single cDNA molecules in the library carried unique molecular identifiers attached during preparation. TCRdb passed the RACE reads through MiXCR, listing each CDR3 protein once. In the table there are 350,000 to 450,000 distinct CDR3 sequences, more than 4.5% of which are singletons.

This chain joins TRBV25-1 and TRBJ2-2; perhaps TRBD1 as D (5 bases). Specimen: whole blood, collected in connection with sensitization to the hapten diphenylcyclopropenone (DPC). The sequence came from a woman aged 45-65 years with alopecia areata. Some clones in this sample may be carry-over from other donors' samples. As DNA, the CDR3 is TGTGCCAGCAGTGAACGCGCAGGGATGGGCGGGGAGCTGTTTTTT. As protein: CASSERAGMGGELFF.